This TCR beta chain was identified in a study of T cell responses to AZD1222 COVID-19 vaccine. Background on the study: Analyses pooled second doses at about 4 or about 12 weeks.

Trimming at V came to 4 bases and at J to 5 bases, leaving 6 bases not matched to a gene. In germline, CDR1 is LNHNV, CDR2 YYDKDF (reference sequence). The CDR3 loop spans 14 amino acids. General study results and limits: Baseline seropositivity characterized only a handful of AZD1222 recipients.

For this clone: Antigen: not known.

The assay was immunoSEQ multiplex PCR, and TCRdb's table has in-frame clones only and misses some. The sample has about 140,000 clones, roughly 89% seen once. The TCR was taken from an adult in good health. The sequencing used peripheral blood, collected on day 0 of AZD1222 vaccination. The chain couples TRBV15 to TRBJ2-5; 8 positions agree with TRBD1. CDR3 in amino acids: CATSIGQGGETQYF. CDR3 DNA: TGTGCCACCAGCATTGGACAGGGCGGGGAGACCCAGTACTTC.